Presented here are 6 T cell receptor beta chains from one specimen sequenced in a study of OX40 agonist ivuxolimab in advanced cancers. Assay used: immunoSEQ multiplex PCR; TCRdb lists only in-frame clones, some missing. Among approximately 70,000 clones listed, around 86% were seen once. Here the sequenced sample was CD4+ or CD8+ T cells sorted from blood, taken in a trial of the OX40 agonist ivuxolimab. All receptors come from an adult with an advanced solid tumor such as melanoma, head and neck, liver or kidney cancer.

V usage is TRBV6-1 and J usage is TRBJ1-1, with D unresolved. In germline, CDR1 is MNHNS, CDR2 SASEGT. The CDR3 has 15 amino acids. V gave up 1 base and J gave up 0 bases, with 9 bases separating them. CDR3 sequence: CASSEGRRMNTEAFF. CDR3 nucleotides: TGTGCCAGCAGTGAAGGCAGACGGATGAACACTGAAGCTTTCTTT.

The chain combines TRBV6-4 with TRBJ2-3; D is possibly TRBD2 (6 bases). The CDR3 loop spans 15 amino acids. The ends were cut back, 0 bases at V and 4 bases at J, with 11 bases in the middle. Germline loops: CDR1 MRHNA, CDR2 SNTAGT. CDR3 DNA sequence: TGTGCCAGCAGTGACTCTCGGGGGAACTCAGATACGCAGTATTTT. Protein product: CASSDSRGNSDTQYF.

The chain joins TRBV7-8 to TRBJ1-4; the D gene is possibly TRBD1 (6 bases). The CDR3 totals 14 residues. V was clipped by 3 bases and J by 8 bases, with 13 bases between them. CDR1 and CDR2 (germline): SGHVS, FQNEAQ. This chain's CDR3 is CASSFDQGREKLFF. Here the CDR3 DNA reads TGTGCCAGCAGCTTTGACCAGGGGAGGGAAAAACTGTTTTTT.

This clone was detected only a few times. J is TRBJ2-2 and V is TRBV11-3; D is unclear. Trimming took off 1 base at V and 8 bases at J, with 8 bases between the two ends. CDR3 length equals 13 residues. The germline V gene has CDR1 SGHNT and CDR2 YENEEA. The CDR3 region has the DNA TGTGCCAGCAGCTTAGGAACCCAGGGGGAGCTGTTTTTT. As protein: CASSLGTQGELFF.

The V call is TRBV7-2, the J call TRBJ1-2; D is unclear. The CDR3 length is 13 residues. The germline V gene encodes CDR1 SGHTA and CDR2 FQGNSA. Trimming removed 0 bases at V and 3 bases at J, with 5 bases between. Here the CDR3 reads CASSLAVDYGYTF. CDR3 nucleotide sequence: TGTGCCAGCAGCTTAGCGGTGGACTATGGCTACACCTTC.

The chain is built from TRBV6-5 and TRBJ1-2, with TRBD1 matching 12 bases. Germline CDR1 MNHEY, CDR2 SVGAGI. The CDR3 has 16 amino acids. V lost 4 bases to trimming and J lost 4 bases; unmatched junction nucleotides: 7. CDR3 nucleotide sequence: TGTGCCAGCAGTTTTGCCGGGACAGGGGGCTTCTATGGCTACACCTTC. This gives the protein CASSFAGTGGFYGYTF.